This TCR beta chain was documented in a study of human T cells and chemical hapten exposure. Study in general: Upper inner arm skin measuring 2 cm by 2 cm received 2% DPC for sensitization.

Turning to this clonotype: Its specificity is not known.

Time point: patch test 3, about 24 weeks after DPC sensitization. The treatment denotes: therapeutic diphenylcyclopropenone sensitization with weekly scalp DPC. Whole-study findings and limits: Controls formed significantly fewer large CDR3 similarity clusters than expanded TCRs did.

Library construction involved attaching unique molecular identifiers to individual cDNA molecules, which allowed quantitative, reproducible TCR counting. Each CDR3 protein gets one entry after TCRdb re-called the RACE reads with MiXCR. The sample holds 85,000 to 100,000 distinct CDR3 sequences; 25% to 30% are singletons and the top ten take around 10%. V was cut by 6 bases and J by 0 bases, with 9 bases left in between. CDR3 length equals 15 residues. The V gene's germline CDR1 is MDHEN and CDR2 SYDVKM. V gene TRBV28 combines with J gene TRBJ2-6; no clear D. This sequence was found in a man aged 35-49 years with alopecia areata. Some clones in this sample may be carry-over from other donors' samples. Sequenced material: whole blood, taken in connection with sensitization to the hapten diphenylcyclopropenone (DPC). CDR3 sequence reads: CASSRVSSGANVLTF. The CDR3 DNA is TGTGCCAGCAGCCGAGTGAGCTCTGGGGCCAACGTCCTGACTTTC.